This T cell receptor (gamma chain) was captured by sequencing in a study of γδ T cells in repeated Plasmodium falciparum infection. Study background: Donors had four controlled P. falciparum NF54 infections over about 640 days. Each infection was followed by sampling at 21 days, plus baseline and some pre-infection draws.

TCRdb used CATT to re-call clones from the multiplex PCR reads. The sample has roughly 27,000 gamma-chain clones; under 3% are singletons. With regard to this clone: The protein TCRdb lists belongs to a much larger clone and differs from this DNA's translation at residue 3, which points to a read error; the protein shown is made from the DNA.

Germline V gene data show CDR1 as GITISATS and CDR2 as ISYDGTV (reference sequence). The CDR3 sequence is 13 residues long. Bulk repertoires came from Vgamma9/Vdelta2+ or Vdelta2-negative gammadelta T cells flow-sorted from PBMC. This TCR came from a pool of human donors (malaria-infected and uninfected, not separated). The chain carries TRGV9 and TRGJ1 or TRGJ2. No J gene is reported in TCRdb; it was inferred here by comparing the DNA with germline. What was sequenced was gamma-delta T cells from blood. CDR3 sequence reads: CASWEVRPLKKLF. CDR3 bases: TGTGCCTCGTGGGAGGTGCGGCCCTTAAAGAAACTCTTT.